Following are 11 T cell receptor beta chains from one sample sequenced in a study of monozygotic twins with inflammatory bowel disease. For each CDR3 protein, TCRdb gives one entry from its re-call of the 5' RACE reads, without DNA. This sample's clone table lists just over 300,000 distinct CDR3 sequences. Sequenced sample: blood. The receptors stem from a human donor with ulcerative colitis or Crohn's disease, or a healthy co-twin of an affected twin (not recorded which).

The chain links TRBV11-2 to TRBJ1-5; TCRdb names TRBD1, which stays unverified in the absence of DNA. Germline V lookup: CDR1 SGHAT, CDR2 FQNNGV. CDR3 length: 19 residues. The CDR3 region is CASSLMTGFLSLGNQPQHF.

The genes are TRBV30 and TRBJ1-6. The CDR3 is made up of 13 amino acids. Germline values: CDR1 GTSNPN, CDR2 SVGIG (reference sequence). The CDR3 spells CAWTSEHPSPLHF.

The chain is built from TRBV29-1 and TRBJ2-1; the TCRdb D gene call, TRBD2, has no DNA to confirm it. Germline assignment: CDR1 SQVTM and CDR2 ANQGSEA. This CDR3 is built from 13 residues. The CDR3 sequence: CSVERGVGDEQFF.

This chain connects TRBV12-3 or TRBV12-4 to TRBJ2-7; TCRdb's assignment of TRBD1 cannot be checked, as there is no DNA. The CDR3 runs to 13 residues. CDR3 protein: CASSLLGVYEQYF.

The chain uses TRBV5-1 and TRBJ2-3; without DNA, the TCRdb call of TRBD2 cannot be checked. CDR1 and CDR2 (germline): SGHRS, YFSETQ. The CDR3 consists of 17 residues. The CDR3: CASSLGTAGGYTDTQYF.

The chain joins TRBV10-3 to TRBJ2-5; checking the TCRdb D call of TRBD1 is not possible without DNA. CDR1 ENHRY and CDR2 SYGVKD come from the germline V gene. The CDR3 sequence is 15 residues long. The CDR3 spells CAISAGDSSRETLYF.

CDR3 residues: CSAHKTGTNTEAFF. The chain recombines TRBV20-1 with TRBJ1-1; TCRdb outputs TRBD1, but without DNA this stays unchecked. The CDR3 spans 14 residues. Germline loops: CDR1 DFQATT, CDR2 SNEGSKA (reference sequence).

The CDR3 is CASSQEAGTSGFNEQFF. The V call is TRBV4-2, the J call TRBJ2-1; TCRdb picks TRBD2, but there is no DNA to check that call. CDR1 and CDR2 from the germline V gene are LGHNA and YNFKEQ. The CDR3 runs 17 residues.

This chain joins TRBV4-3 and TRBJ2-1; TCRdb gives TRBD2 as the D gene, but with no DNA this cannot be confirmed. CDR1 is LGHNA, CDR2 YSLEER, per germline. The CDR3 sequence is 16 residues long. The CDR3 is CASSHGTSGYGFKDFF.

This rearrangement joins TRBV11-2 to TRBJ2-4. The CDR3 is 15 amino acids. Germline CDR1 is SGHAT and CDR2 is FQNNGV. The CDR3 here is CASSLTRIAKNIQYF.

The chain uses TRBV5-1 and TRBJ1-5. Germline CDR1 and CDR2: SGHRS and YFSETQ. This CDR3 is built from 15 residues. This CDR3 reads CASSLGGRQNQPQHF.